The 22 T cell receptor beta chains presented below share a single source sample, sequenced in a study of post-analysis software for immune sequencing data. Study-level points and caveats: Roughly five TRBV segments were more frequent in patients than controls; TRBV5-6, TRBV5-1 and TRBV20-1 belonged to this group.

The authors incorporated unique molecular identifiers into the TCR beta cDNA libraries. Via MiXCR, TCRdb re-called the PCR reads, giving one row per CDR3 protein. Of about 680,000 distinct CDR3 sequences listed, approximately 60% are singletons. The antigens for these receptors are not known. Sequences were obtained from blood. The receptors stem from a girl aged 2 to 9 with multiple sclerosis.

The chain has TRBV5-1 and TRBJ1-2, with 9 bases lining up with TRBD1. Germline V gives CDR1 SGHRS, CDR2 YFSETQ. V lost 6 bases and J lost 8; bases outside the gene matches: 5. The CDR3 runs to 12 residues. The CDR3 coding sequence is TGCGCCAGCACCCTCGGACAGGGGGGCTACACCTTC. Translated, it gives CASTLGQGGYTF.

The chain couples TRBV4-2 to TRBJ2-7; 9 bases are shared with TRBD2. The J segment lost 7 bases and the V segment lost 4 bases, leaving 14 bases of the junction unmatched. CDR1 LGHNA and CDR2 YNFKEQ come from the germline V gene. The CDR3 is made up of 16 amino acids. The CDR3 sequence is CASSRGGSGGWNEQYF. The CDR3 DNA is TGTGCCAGCAGCCGAGGGGGTAGCGGGGGCTGGAATGAGCAGTACTTC.

The chain joins TRBV7-9 to TRBJ2-1, with TRBD1 matching 9 bases. With V trimmed by 2 bases and J by 6 bases, 14 bases remained unmatched. CDR1 SEHNR and CDR2 FQNEAQ come from the germline V gene (reference sequence). The CDR3 is 18 residues long. The CDR3 sequence: CASSLSGLAGTGTNEQFF. Here the CDR3 DNA reads TGTGCCAGCAGCTTAAGCGGGCTGGCAGGGACAGGGACCAATGAGCAGTTCTTC.

The rearrangement links TRBV29-1 to TRBJ1-3; 9 bases are shared with TRBD1. Per germline, CDR1 SQVTM and CDR2 ANQGSEA. The CDR3 extends over 14 amino acids. With 7 bases clipped from V and 3 bases from J, the junction kept 7 bases outside the gene matches. The CDR3 DNA is TGCAGCGCACATACAGGGGGCAATGGAAACACCATATATTTT. The encoded protein is CSAHTGGNGNTIYF.

The rearrangement uses TRBV10-3 and TRBJ2-1; D tentatively reads TRBD1 or TRBD2 (6 bases each). Trimming removed 8 bases at V and 3 bases at J, with 11 bases between. The CDR3 consists of 13 residues. Germline V CDR1 and CDR2: ENHRY, SYGVKD. The CDR3 bases are TGTGCCATCGACGGGGGCGGCTACAATGAGCAGTTCTTC. Residues: CAIDGGGYNEQFF.

The chain has TRBV12-3 or TRBV12-4 and TRBJ1-2, with D unresolved. This CDR3 has 13 amino acids. The V end was cut by 4 bases, the J end by 4 bases, with 10 bases between. The CDR3 sequence: CASSSLGLYGYTF. The CDR3 DNA follows: TGTGCCAGCAGTTCTCTAGGGCTCTATGGCTACACCTTC.

The chain joins TRBV20-1 to TRBJ2-4; D gene unclear. CDR1 DFQATT and CDR2 SNEGSKA come from the germline V gene (reference sequence). The CDR3 extends over 14 amino acids. With 0 bases removed from V and 6 bases from J, the gap between germline ends came to 12 bases. The CDR3 DNA reads as TGCAGTGCTAGAGAAACAAGGGTTGGAAACATTCAGTACTTC. Its protein product is CSARETRVGNIQYF.

The DNA for the CDR3 is TGTGCCAGCAGCTTGGCCGGGACAGGGAATAGTCATTCACCCCTCCACTTT. It is translated as CASSLAGTGNSHSPLHF. The chain combines TRBV5-5 with TRBJ1-6; 9 nucleotides agree with TRBD1. Germline V gene lookup returns CDR1 SGHKS and CDR2 YYEKEE (reference sequence). The CDR3 has 17 residues. The V gene end was trimmed by 0 bases and the J gene end by 8 bases; junction bases not matched to a gene: 9.

This clonotype was detected a few times. V and J are TRBV7-2 and TRBJ1-2; 9 bases fit TRBD1. The germline V gene has CDR1 SGHTA and CDR2 FQGNSA. The CDR3 totals 11 residues. V lost 8 bases to trimming and J lost 8 bases; unmatched junction nucleotides: 3. This CDR3 is CASGTGQGYTF. As DNA, the CDR3 is TGTGCCAGCGGGACAGGGCAAGGCTACACCTTC.

The V gene is TRBV4-3, the J gene TRBJ2-3, with D perhaps TRBD1 (6 bases). Germline CDR1 LGHNA, CDR2 YSLEER. V dropped 0 bases and J dropped 5 bases, with 18 bases sitting between them. The CDR3 loop spans 17 amino acids. CDR3 protein: CASSQDPRGTMGDTQYF. CDR3 DNA: TGCGCCAGCAGCCAAGACCCTAGGGGGACAATGGGAGATACGCAGTATTTT.

The genes are TRBV11-2 and TRBJ2-7; 9 nucleotides agree with TRBD1. V was clipped by 7 bases and J by 4 bases; unmatched bases: 14. This CDR3 has 16 residues. Per germline, CDR1 SGHAT and CDR2 FQNNGV. The CDR3 DNA reads as TGTGCCAGCACCCAATGGCTGGGACAGGGAATGTACGAGCAGTACTTC. Its translation is CASTQWLGQGMYEQYF.

V gene TRBV6-6 combines with J gene TRBJ2-5, with 11 bases identical to TRBD2. CDR3 length equals 15 residues. Germline CDR1 MNHNY, CDR2 SVGAGI (reference sequence). The V and J ends lost 2 bases and 11 bases, in that order; junction bases with no gene match: 10. CDR3 nucleotide sequence: TGTGCCAGCAGTTACCCCGGGACTAGCGGCAGGGAGCAGTACTTC. Its translation is CASSYPGTSGREQYF.

This clonotype was detected a few times. This chain joins TRBV10-3 and TRBJ2-3; possibly TRBD1 or TRBD2 for D (7 bases each). Looked up from germline, CDR1 is ENHRY and CDR2 is SYGVKD. V was cut by 10 bases and J by 1 base, with 9 bases left in between. CDR3 length: 12 amino acids. In nucleotides, the CDR3 is TGTGCCACAGGGGGGGGCACAGATACGCAGTATTTT. Its protein is CATGGGTDTQYF.

A single count supports this clonotype. The CDR3 DNA sequence: TGTGCCAGCAGCAGAGTCGGACAGGGCTATGGCTACACCTTC. Encoded protein: CASSRVGQGYGYTF. The chain employs TRBV3-1 and TRBJ1-2; 8 bases line up with TRBD1. The ends lost 5 bases at V and 4 bases at J; junction bases unmatched: 6. The CDR3 length is 14 residues. Looked up from germline, CDR1 is LGHDT and CDR2 is YNNKEL (reference sequence).

The rearrangement links TRBV5-1 to TRBJ2-3; the D is unclear. The germline CDR1 and CDR2 sequences are SGHRS and YFSETQ. This CDR3 has 13 amino acids. V lost 4 bases and J 2 bases, leaving 8 bases between the germline ends. The CDR3 nucleotides read TGCGCCAGCAGCCCGCACTCCACAGATACGCAGTATTTT. Its protein is CASSPHSTDTQYF.

The chain joins TRBV4-3 to TRBJ1-2; D remains ambiguous. From germline, CDR1 is LGHNA and CDR2 YSLEER. The germline V and J ends were trimmed by 1 base and 0 bases, with 9 bases remaining between them. This CDR3 comprises 15 residues. The CDR3 spells CASSQGAATNYGYTF. CDR3 DNA: TGCGCCAGCAGCCAAGGGGCAGCTACTAACTATGGCTACACCTTC.

This clonotype was counted only a few times. The rearrangement uses TRBV5-5 and TRBJ2-5; possible D gene TRBD2, 5 bases. Trimming took off 4 bases at V and 4 bases at J, with 20 bases between the two ends. This CDR3 region has 16 residues. From germline, CDR1 is SGHKS and CDR2 YYEKEE (reference sequence). CDR3 bases: TGTGCCAGCAGCGCCTACCGGACTCCCGAGGCAGAGACCCAGTACTTC. As protein: CASSAYRTPEAETQYF.

This clonotype was observed a handful of times. The chain employs TRBV9 and TRBJ2-1; TRBD2 might be the D (6 bases). Trimming cost V 3 bases and J 6 bases, with 7 bases left between them. The CDR3 has 12 residues. Germline-derived CDR1 and CDR2 are SGDLS and YYNGEE. CDR3 region: CASSAGSNEQFF. The CDR3 nucleotides are TGTGCCAGCAGCGCCGGGAGCAATGAGCAGTTCTTC.

A few counts support this clonotype. The rearrangement uses TRBV29-1 and TRBJ1-2, with a weak D call TRBD1 (6 bases). The CDR3 extends over 12 amino acids. The germline V gene has CDR1 SQVTM and CDR2 ANQGSEA. Trimming stripped 4 bases from V and 6 bases from J, with 12 bases between. CDR3 nucleotide sequence: TGCAGCGTTGTCGGGAACAGGGATGGCTACACCTTC. Its translation is CSVVGNRDGYTF.

A note on this clonotype: The junction differs from germline at one of its ends, possibly a read error. This chain links TRBV11-2 with TRBJ2-3, with D possibly TRBD1 on 7 matching bases. Germline V gene lookup returns CDR1 SGHAT and CDR2 FQNNGV. The CDR3 covers 14 residues. The CDR3 nucleotides read TGTGCCAGCACCCCCGACGGAGGGACAGATACGCGGTATTTT. Translating it yields CASTPDGGTDTRYF.

This clonotype has just a few counts. The chain recombines TRBV7-9 with TRBJ2-5; no definite D call. CDR3 length equals 12 residues. The V end lost 8 bases, the J end lost 5 bases, and 12 bases lay between the germline ends. In germline, CDR1 is SEHNR, CDR2 FQNEAQ (reference sequence). The CDR3 reads CASSPVRETQYF. The CDR3 region has the DNA TGTGCCAGCTCACCCGTCCGGGAGACCCAGTACTTC.

In DNA, the CDR3 is TGCAGTGCTAGTGATGAGGAGGGGACTAGGTACAATGAGCAGTTCTTC. It specifies CSASDEEGTRYNEQFF. This chain joins TRBV20-1 and TRBJ2-1, with 8 bases that match TRBD2. CDR3 length equals 16 residues. Germline V gene lookup returns CDR1 DFQATT and CDR2 SNEGSKA (reference sequence). V trimming: 3 bases; J trimming: 4 bases; junction bases outside the gene matches: 11.